This is a list of T cell receptor beta chains from one sample in a study of shared clonotypes between healthy human individuals. Libraries were prepared by immunoSEQ multiplex PCR; TCRdb keeps only in-frame clonotypes and omits some of them. The sample has approximately 350,000 clones, just over 95% seen once; the top ten hold around 0.3%. Sequenced material: memory CD8+ T cells sorted from blood. These receptors all come from a man younger than 45 in good health. CDR3s leave out the opening cysteine and the closing phenylalanine or tryptophan.

v_gene	j_gene	CDR3aa
TRBV19	TRBJ2-1	ASSIRAGGPDEQF
TRBV7-2	TRBJ2-3	ASSFQLGTDTQY
TRBV6-5	TRBJ2-5	ASSYWLNQETQY
TRBV30	TRBJ1-1	AWTTGGAEAF
TRBV30	TRBJ1-1	AQSPGGRNTEAF
TRBV7-9	TRBJ2-3	ASRGPGTDTQY
TRBV5-4	TRBJ2-1	ASSFGSGTGEGEQF
TRBV28	TRBJ2-1	ASRDGGLARNEQF
TRBV7-7	TRBJ2-7	ASSPGGDEQY
TRBV29-1	TRBJ1-2	SVGPGQGAEGYT
TRBV4-1	TRBJ2-7	ASSQGHEQY
TRBV29-1	TRBJ2-7	SVDEDYEQY
TRBV28	TRBJ2-4	ASSTSGTGVGIQY
TRBV25-1	TRBJ2-7	ASSTPDAIYYEQY
TRBV10-3	TRBJ2-2	AISEGQTGELF
TRBV28	TRBJ1-3	ASRPTGNGNTIY
TRBV6-5	TRBJ1-3	ASSLKVAGRNTIY
TRBV7-2	TRBJ2-7	ASSLFGLAKY
TRBV15	TRBJ2-1	ATSRSLMGPRKVCEQF
TRBV7-6	TRBJ2-3	ASSLGSRTDTQY
TRBV10-1	TRBJ2-5	ASSAQGRRETQY
TRBV10-1	TRBJ2-1	ASSADHYNEQF
TRBV7-9	TRBJ2-1	ASSFSGIGPHNNEQF
TRBV5-1	TRBJ2-5	ASSPGQETQY
TRBV29-1	TRBJ2-5	SVRRDRVLETQY
TRBV10-3	TRBJ2-2	AIGTSGRAGELF
TRBV23-1	TRBJ1-2	ASSQSAGASTGSYT
TRBV9	TRBJ2-3	ASSFTGREDTQY
TRBV6-5	TRBJ2-1	ASSSAGTGDNEQF
TRBV28	TRBJ2-4	ASSLSWSKNIQY
TRBV10-3	TRBJ2-7	AISEQAGAYEQY
TRBV2	TRBJ1-2	ASSEDRNYGYT
TRBV25-1	TRBJ2-5	ASSGGLKETQY
TRBV4-1	TRBJ2-2	ASSQVSSNTGELF
TRBV4-1	TRBJ2-2	ASSPGTSGNTGELF
TRBV7-6	TRBJ2-1	ASSPGLTNEQF
TRBV6-5	TRBJ2-2	ASSYTGPGELF
TRBV20-1	TRBJ2-7	SAPDRSEQY
TRBV25-1	TRBJ1-1	ASSEFLENTEAF
TRBV29-1	TRBJ2-7	SVGTSAYEQY
TRBV20-1	TRBJ1-2	SAIRVGYT
TRBV28	TRBJ1-2	ASSLEGGGYT
TRBV19	TRBJ1-2	ASSPETPNYYGYT
TRBV5-1	TRBJ1-2	ASSLGQGGYT
TRBV9	TRBJ2-7	ASSVTGTGIYEQY
TRBV2	TRBJ2-2	ASRDRQSGELF
TRBV5-1	TRBJ1-5	ASSLGQGGDQPQH
TRBV21-1	TRBJ2-1	ASRRPDSSYNEQF
TRBV6-1	TRBJ2-7	ASRRGDSYEQY
TRBV30	TRBJ2-3	AWSVLQVVTDTQY
TRBV5-4	TRBJ2-7	ASSSRDSSYEQY
TRBV23-1	TRBJ1-2	ASRGQGLDYGYT
TRBV7-9	TRBJ2-7	ASSQSDRGAVTPYEQY
TRBV10-3	TRBJ2-7	AISGDRGGYEQY
TRBV5-1	TRBJ2-3	ASSPRFTDTQY